This T cell receptor beta chain was captured by sequencing in a study of T cells in Graves' hyperthyroidism and ophthalmopathy. Study context: Peripheral blood was acquired at first diagnosis, ahead of any therapy whatsoever.

V shed 7 bases, J shed 3 bases, and the junction held 6 bases outside the gene matches. The CDR3 runs to 14 residues. Germline assignment: CDR1 LNHDA and CDR2 SQIVND (reference sequence). This clonotype was recorded a few times. Template material for amplifying TCR beta CDR3 regions consisted of RNA transcripts. The HTBI primer set drove a first-round RT-PCR of the TCR CDR3. TCRdb fed the multiplex PCR reads into MiXCR, producing one record per CDR3 protein. The sample consists of fewer than 650,000 distinct CDR3 sequences, around 15% of them appearing once. Patients aged 18 to 65 had newly diagnosed hyperthyroidism of under 2 months' duration.

This sequence was found in a woman aged 40 to 50 with Graves' hyperthyroidism. The specimen was blood. The chain links TRBV19 to TRBJ2-3, with 8 bases identical to TRBD1. The CDR3 DNA is TGTGCCAGTACCTGGACAGGGATGACAGATACGCAGTATTTT. Translation: CASTWTGMTDTQYF. Using reference TRBV19 and TRBJ2-3 for the parts outside the CDR3, the full variable domain is DGGITQSPKYLFRKEGQNVTLSCEQNLNHDAMYWYRQDPGQGLRLIYYSQIVNDFQKGDIAEGYSVSREKKESFPLTVTSAQKNPTAFYLCASTWTGMTDTQYFGPGTRLTVL.